The 32 T cell receptor beta chains presented below share a single source sample, sequenced in a study of beta chain features in type 1 diabetes. The authors reverse transcribed all of the isolated RNA, so sequencing captured expressed TCRB transcripts. Here immunoSEQ multiplex PCR was the method, and the copy in TCRdb shows in-frame clones only, minus some. The data show around 300,000 clones, more than 9.5% seen once. Sequenced input: naive CD4+ T cells from blood. Source of these receptors: a woman aged 25 to 39 in good health.

In nucleotides, the CDR3 is TGCGCCAGCAGCTTGGCGGGTCAGGGGGCTGGGGCCAACGTCCTGACTTTC. As protein: CASSLAGQGAGANVLTF. This chain joins TRBV5-1 and TRBJ2-6, with 7 nucleotides matching TRBD1. V lost 0 bases, J lost 2 bases, and 5 bases stayed unmatched. This CDR3 spans 17 amino acids. From germline, CDR1 is SGHRS and CDR2 YFSETQ.

This clone turned up a few times. This chain connects TRBV4-2 to TRBJ2-5, with 12 bases matching TRBD2. Looked up from germline, CDR1 is LGHNA and CDR2 is YNFKEQ. J was trimmed by 2 bases and V by 4 bases; bases with no gene match: 2. The CDR3 loop spans 15 amino acids. CDR3 nucleotides: TGTGCCAGCAGCCCGGGACTAGCGGGTCAAGAGACCCAGTACTTC. It codes for CASSPGLAGQETQYF.

The chain recombines TRBV6-6 with TRBJ2-3, with unresolved D. Germline-derived CDR1 and CDR2 are MNHNY and SVGAGI (reference sequence). Trimming removed 6 bases from V and 6 bases from J, with 7 bases in between. The CDR3 contains 11 residues. The CDR3 DNA reads TGTGCCAGCAGCTCTAAGGATACGCAGTATTTT. Its protein is CASSSKDTQYF.

This clone appeared a few times. This rearrangement joins TRBV25-1 to TRBJ1-5; no definite D call. The CDR3 has 14 residues. Looked up from germline, CDR1 is MGHDK and CDR2 is SYGVNS. Trimming stripped 4 bases from V and 7 bases from J, with 14 bases between. The CDR3 DNA reads as TGTGCCAGCAGTGGACTTGGCCAGAAACAGCCCCAGCATTTT. This sequence encodes CASSGLGQKQPQHF.

The J gene is TRBJ2-3, the V gene TRBV7-2; the match to TRBD2 covers 11 bases. CDR3 length equals 14 residues. With 5 bases clipped from V and 6 bases from J, the junction kept 4 bases outside the gene matches. Germline loops: CDR1 SGHTA, CDR2 FQGNSA. CDR3 in amino acids: CASSLTSGIDTQYF. CDR3 DNA sequence: TGTGCCAGCAGCCTGACTAGCGGGATTGATACGCAGTATTTT.

This clone was recorded a few times. The chain links TRBV29-1 to TRBJ1-2; no clear D gene. Trimming pared 2 bases from V and 0 bases from J, leaving 7 bases between. CDR3 length equals 13 residues. Germline assignment: CDR1 SQVTM and CDR2 ANQGSEA. This CDR3 reads CSVERLSNYGYTF. The DNA for the CDR3 is TGCAGCGTTGAACGACTGTCTAACTATGGCTACACCTTC.

This clone showed up just a few times. V is TRBV10-3 and J is TRBJ2-2; 16 nucleotides line up with TRBD2. Per germline, CDR1 ENHRY and CDR2 SYGVKD. J lost 7 bases, V lost 7 bases, and 9 bases had no gene match. The length of the CDR3 is 17 residues. The CDR3 region is CAINSGLAGGPDGELFF. CDR3 DNA sequence: TGTGCCATCAACTCGGGACTAGCGGGAGGGCCGGACGGGGAGCTGTTTTTT.

This chain links TRBV11-2 with TRBJ1-1; 9 nucleotides agree with TRBD1. The CDR3 sequence is 15 residues long. The V segment lost 5 bases and the J segment 2 bases; nucleotides outside the gene matches: 6. Germline V gene data show CDR1 as SGHAT and CDR2 as FQNNGV. CDR3 sequence reads: CASSPRGQGNTEAFF. In DNA, the CDR3 is TGTGCCAGCAGCCCCAGGGGACAGGGCAACACTGAAGCTTTCTTT.

This clone was seen more than once but under ten times. The gene calls are TRBV7-6 and TRBJ2-5; D might be TRBD1 (5 bases). V shed 3 bases and J shed 3 bases, with 11 bases lying between them. Germline CDR1 reads SGHVS; CDR2 reads FNYEAQ. CDR3 length: 14 residues. CDR3 DNA sequence: TGTGCCAGCAGCTTTCAAGGGGCTAAAGAGACCCAGTACTTC. Translated: CASSFQGAKETQYF.

This sequence joins TRBV18 and TRBJ1-2; 10 bases match TRBD1. The CDR3 covers 14 residues. Germline CDR1 KGHSH, CDR2 LQKENI. Trimming at V came to 6 bases and at J to 0 bases, leaving 1 base not matched to a gene. CDR3 protein: CASSGQGTNYGYTF. CDR3 bases: TGTGCCAGCTCGGGACAGGGGACTAACTATGGCTACACCTTC.

The J gene is TRBJ2-1, the V gene TRBV9, with TRBD2 identical over 7 bases. CDR3 size: 15 residues. V gave up 4 bases and J gave up 5 bases; unmatched junction bases: 9. From germline, CDR1 is SGDLS and CDR2 YYNGEE. The CDR3: CASSPVGGHHNEQFF. The CDR3 bases are TGTGCCAGCAGCCCAGTGGGAGGGCACCACAATGAGCAGTTCTTC.

The chain joins TRBV28 to TRBJ1-2; 7 bases agree with TRBD1. V was pared by 4 bases and J by 8 bases, with 13 bases of the junction left unmatched. The CDR3 runs 15 residues. The germline CDR1 and CDR2 sequences are MDHEN and SYDVKM. The CDR3 region is CASSSPSTGRWGYTF. In DNA, the CDR3 is TGTGCCAGCAGTTCCCCCTCGACAGGGCGTTGGGGCTACACCTTC.

This clone was observed a handful of times. This chain uses TRBV5-1 with TRBJ2-2; 10 positions match TRBD2. The V gene end was trimmed by 1 base and the J gene end by 7 bases; junction bases not matched to a gene: 1. This CDR3 is 14 amino acids long. The germline CDR1 and CDR2 sequences are SGHRS and YFSETQ. The CDR3 DNA is TGCGCCAGCAGCTTGTGGACTAGCGGCGGGGAGCTGTTTTTT. It yields the protein CASSLWTSGGELFF.

The chain recombines TRBV10-3 with TRBJ2-7, with 9 bases lining up with TRBD1. Trimming took 9 bases from V and 6 from J; bases not matched to a gene: 12. The CDR3 contains 14 residues. Germline V gene sequence: CDR1 ENHRY, CDR2 SYGVKD. Written as DNA, the CDR3 is TGTGCCATACAGGGGGCTCCCACGGTTGTCGAGCAGTACTTC. Amino acids: CAIQGAPTVVEQYF.

The J gene is TRBJ2-1, the V gene TRBV12-5; 12 nucleotides match TRBD2. Losses at the gene ends were 5 bases for V and 0 bases for J; bases not matched to a gene: 11. The CDR3 is made up of 19 amino acids. The germline V gene encodes CDR1 LGHNT and CDR2 FRNRAP. CDR3 coding DNA: TGTGCTAGTGGTACGGGACTAGCGGGTTCTATGAGCTCCTACAATGAGCAGTTCTTC. Its translation: CASGTGLAGSMSSYNEQFF.

This clone has only a few counts. The rearrangement links TRBV6-5 to TRBJ2-1, with a tentative D call TRBD2 (5 bases). The length of the CDR3 is 11 residues. V was cut by 6 bases and J by 9 bases, with 9 bases left in between. Germline CDR1 reads MNHEY; CDR2 reads SVGAGI. The CDR3 region is CASSAGIEQFF. The DNA of the CDR3 is TGTGCCAGCAGCGCCGGGATTGAGCAGTTCTTC.

A few counts support this clone. V and J are TRBV5-1 and TRBJ2-7, with 7 bases lining up with TRBD2. Unmatched junction bases numbered 5, after V lost 2 bases and J lost 3 bases. The CDR3 covers 14 residues. Germline CDR1 and CDR2: SGHRS and YFSETQ. CDR3 bases: TGCGCCAGCAGCTTTGGGGTAGCGGGCTACGAGCAGTACTTC. The encoded protein is CASSFGVAGYEQYF. The entire variable domain, with the rest obtained from reference TRBV5-1 and TRBJ2-7, is as follows: KAGVTQTPRYLIKTRGQQVTLSCSPISGHRSVSWYQQTPGQGLQFLFEYFSETQRNKGNFPGRFSGRQFSNSRSEMNVSTLELGDSALYLCASSFGVAGYEQYFGPGTRLTVT.

Written as DNA, the CDR3 is TGTGCCAGCAGCTTCCAGGGGGGCACTGAAGCTTTCTTT. This translates into CASSFQGGTEAFF. The chain couples TRBV9 to TRBJ1-1; 7 nucleotides agree with TRBD1. With 4 bases clipped from V and 4 bases from J, the junction kept 4 bases outside the gene matches. The CDR3 runs 13 residues. Germline V gene data show CDR1 as SGDLS and CDR2 as YYNGEE.

With respect to this clone: Distinct nucleotide sequences in the sample also encode this CDR3. The V call is TRBV7-9, the J call TRBJ2-7, with D possibly being TRBD1 (6 bases). CDR1 is SEHNR and CDR2 is FQNEAQ in the germline V gene (reference sequence). Trimming left V 3 bases short and J 4 bases short, with 7 bases between. The CDR3 spans 12 residues. CDR3 amino acids: CASSLGAYEQYF. The CDR3 coding sequence is TGTGCCAGCAGCTTGGGGGCGTACGAGCAGTACTTC.

This clone was seen a few times. The V gene is TRBV18, the J gene TRBJ2-1, with D possibly TRBD1 on 5 matching bases. The germline V gene has CDR1 KGHSH and CDR2 LQKENI. The CDR3 has 12 residues. Trimming removed 6 bases from V and 5 bases from J, with 8 bases in between. The CDR3 DNA reads TGTGCCAGCTCGCGGACAAACAATGAGCAGTTCTTC. Protein: CASSRTNNEQFF.

This chain links TRBV30 with TRBJ1-2; D is unclear. The CDR3 consists of 13 residues. The V end lost 0 bases, the J end lost 8 bases, and 13 bases lay between the germline ends. In germline, CDR1 is GTSNPN, CDR2 SVGIG (reference sequence). CDR3 loop: CAWSVRWAYGYTF. CDR3 sequence (DNA): TGTGCCTGGAGTGTACGCTGGGCTTACGGCTACACCTTC.

There are a few counts of this clone. The chain couples TRBV28 to TRBJ2-3, with 10 bases lining up with TRBD1. Trimming took 6 bases from V and 4 from J; bases not matched to a gene: 4. CDR1 is MDHEN and CDR2 is SYDVKM in the germline V gene. The CDR3 is made up of 14 amino acids. CDR3 region: CASRRDRGPDTQYF. The CDR3 DNA follows: TGTGCCAGCAGACGAGACAGGGGGCCAGATACGCAGTATTTT.

This clone was counted only a few times. The V and J genes are TRBV7-2 and TRBJ1-2, with 9 positions matching TRBD1. CDR3 size: 15 residues. V was pared by 1 base and J by 2 bases, with 2 bases of the junction left unmatched. The germline gives CDR1 SGHTA, CDR2 FQGNSA. The DNA for the CDR3 is TGTGCCAGCAGCTTAGTCGGGACAGGGAACTATGGCTACACCTTC. This gives the protein CASSLVGTGNYGYTF.

V usage is TRBV11-2 and J usage is TRBJ2-1; D call uncertain. V gave up 2 bases and J gave up 6 bases, with 8 bases separating them. CDR1 and CDR2 (germline): SGHAT, FQNNGV. The CDR3 loop spans 13 amino acids. In DNA, the CDR3 is TGTGCCAGCAGCTTATCCCTTCTCAATGAGCAGTTCTTC. It is translated as CASSLSLLNEQFF.

This clone occurred a few times. This sequence joins TRBV2 and TRBJ2-7; 14 bases map to TRBD2. V trimming: 10 bases; J trimming: 12 bases; junction bases outside the gene matches: 11. CDR1 and CDR2 from the germline V gene are SNHLY and FYNNEI. The CDR3 extends over 13 amino acids. As DNA, the CDR3 is TGTGCCATATCCGGGACTAGCGGGAGTCCCAGGTACTTC. This gives the protein CAISGTSGSPRYF.

The genes are TRBV27 and TRBJ2-7, with 9 positions matching TRBD2. Germline loops: CDR1 MNHEY, CDR2 SMNVEV (reference sequence). The CDR3 is 15 amino acids. Trimming at V came to 5 bases and at J to 6 bases, leaving 11 bases not matched to a gene. CDR3 coding DNA: TGTGCCAGCAGTCTAACCGGGACTAGCTTCTCCGAGCAGTACTTC. Residues: CASSLTGTSFSEQYF.

J is TRBJ1-5 and V is TRBV18; a weak D match, TRBD1 (5 bases). The CDR3 extends over 17 amino acids. V lost 3 bases and J 5 bases, leaving 20 bases between the germline ends. Germline CDR1 and CDR2: KGHSH and LQKENI. As DNA, the CDR3 is TGTGCCAGCTCACCCGGGGGGAGGGGCGCCGGATATCAGCCCCAGCATTTT. Encoded protein: CASSPGGRGAGYQPQHF. Using reference TRBV18 and TRBJ1-5 for the parts outside the CDR3, the full variable domain is NAGVMQNPRHLVRRRGQEARLRCSPMKGHSHVYWYRQLPEEGLKFMVYLQKENIIDESGMPKERFSAEFPKEGPSILRIQQVVRGDSAAYFCASSPGGRGAGYQPQHFGDGTRLSIL.

This clone was counted only a few times. This rearrangement joins TRBV7-9 to TRBJ2-1; 14 bases match TRBD2. V dropped 5 bases and J dropped 9; count of bases not matched to a gene: 6. The CDR3 spans 15 residues. The germline V gene has CDR1 SEHNR and CDR2 FQNEAQ (reference sequence). The CDR3 nucleotides are TGTGCCAGCAGCCCGGGACTAGCGGGAGACGGTGAGCAGTTCTTC. This codes for CASSPGLAGDGEQFF.

The rearrangement joins TRBV11-2 to TRBJ2-5; 7 bases are a match to TRBD1. CDR1 is SGHAT and CDR2 is FQNNGV in the germline V gene. Trimming at V came to 6 bases and at J to 5 bases, leaving 6 bases not matched to a gene. The CDR3 consists of 13 residues. CDR3: CASRTTGVETQYF. As DNA, the CDR3 is TGTGCCAGCAGGACAACAGGGGTTGAGACCCAGTACTTC.

V usage is TRBV30 and J usage is TRBJ2-7; TRBD1 is a possible D gene (5 bases). The CDR3 spans 12 residues. Trimming cost V 0 bases and J 7 bases, with 10 bases left between them. Germline CDR1 reads GTSNPN; CDR2 reads SVGIG (reference sequence). The CDR3 spells CAWSVQVGEQYF. The CDR3 coding sequence is TGTGCCTGGAGTGTACAGGTCGGGGAGCAGTACTTC.

This chain connects TRBV19 to TRBJ1-1; TRBD1 matches at 7 bases. The length of the CDR3 is 15 residues. From germline, CDR1 is LNHDA and CDR2 SQIVND (reference sequence). V lost 6 bases to trimming and J lost 1 base; unmatched junction nucleotides: 8. This CDR3 reads CASRTDRRTNTEAFF. The DNA for the CDR3 is TGTGCCAGTAGGACGGACAGGAGGACGAACACTGAAGCTTTCTTT. The full variable domain, in which reference TRBV19 and TRBJ1-1 provide the parts outside the CDR3, is DGGITQSPKYLFRKEGQNVTLSCEQNLNHDAMYWYRQDPGQGLRLIYYSQIVNDFQKGDIAEGYSVSREKKESFPLTVTSAQKNPTAFYLCASRTDRRTNTEAFFGQGTRLTVV.

The rearrangement joins TRBV13 to TRBJ1-1, with unresolved D. Trimming cost V 8 bases and J 4 bases, with 26 bases left between them. The CDR3 contains 17 residues. Germline V CDR1 and CDR2: PRHDT, FYEKMQ (reference sequence). CDR3 loop: CASSRYGGLLGGTEAFF. CDR3 nucleotide sequence: TGTGCCAGCTCCCGTTACGGAGGCCTCTTAGGTGGCACTGAAGCTTTCTTT.